This T cell receptor (beta chain) was identified in a study of CD8 T cells in Susac syndrome (dated 2019 in TCRdb). In the study overall: The study used repertoire sequencing to test whether antigen drove CD8+ T cell activation and differentiation in Susac syndrome. The study compared CD8+ T cell repertoire clonality among roughly 12 healthy donors, 14 Susac syndrome patients and approximately 16 multiple sclerosis patients.

Peripheral blood CD8+ and CD4+ T cells from healthy donors, Susac syndrome patients and multiple sclerosis patients were profiled by high-throughput TCR beta sequencing. The multiple sclerosis controls were treatment-naive patients whose relapsing-remitting disease, either stable or active, fulfilled the revised McDonald criteria. CD8+ TEMRA cells were enriched by FACS, while bulk CD8+ and CD4+ T cells were purified by magnetic negative isolation. Blood was collected in EDTA tubes and processed within 24 hours, with PBMCs isolated through density gradient centrifugation. PBMCs intended for TCR sequencing were cryopreserved in liquid nitrogen and were subsequently thawed in a 37 degrees C water bath. The sorted or isolated CD4+, CD8+ and CD8+ TEMRA cells had a purity of 90% or higher. RNA was extracted using the RNeasy kit, and roughly 0.5 to 1 microgram was reverse transcribed with random hexamers. TCR beta CDR3 regions were amplified with the immunoSEQ multiplex PCR assay covering 54 Vbeta and 13 Jbeta segments. PCR amplification bias was corrected by using a synthetic template baseline for primer optimization and computational correction. Concerning the study's data processing: Reads were annotated to V, D and J genes per IMGT and analyzed with immunoSEQ Analyzer, keeping only productive sequences. Clonality was computed as one minus Shannon entropy normalized by log2 of the number of productive unique sequences. Public and private clones were assessed among the 100 most prevalent clones of each patient and control. Susac-specific clones were defined as absent from healthy and MS cohorts, roughly 1,100 published viral clones and other ImmuneACCESS disease sequences. The public reads were run again by TCRdb, first through fastp at Q25 and then through MiXCR, and only productive beta chains were kept. Each entry is one CDR3 protein sequence, shown with its most common DNA and genes. TCRdb's processing, not the study's, gives the V and J calls here. Present in this sample are 100,000 to 150,000 distinct CDR3 sequences, roughly 76% of which were seen just once. The ten largest clones take up 0.5% to 0.65% of the sample.

General conclusions and limits of the study: The TCR sequencing and HLA analysis was acknowledged to have included a relatively small number of individuals.

V loses 0 bases, J loses 8 bases, and the germline ends lie 11 bases apart. Based on the germline V gene, the CDR1 and CDR2 sequences are SNHLY and FYNNEI. The CDR3 starts with the cysteine, ends with the phenylalanine, and has 15 residues. The sequence is cut down to CDR3 DNA, 45 bases in frame from base 1. Turning to this clonotype: It has no known antigen specificity. No much larger clone exists at a distance of one base, and base qualities are not known.

This TCR came from a human donor with multiple sclerosis. The chain couples TRBV2 to TRBJ1-6, with TRBD1 as a weak D call on 6 bases. What was sequenced was CD8+ T cells from PBMCs. The nucleotide sequence reads as follows: TGTGCCAGCAGTGAAGCGCGCAGGGGCGATTCACCCCTCCACTTT. Its translation reads: CASSEARRGDSPLHF.